This passage covers 14 T cell receptor beta chains from one sample sequenced in a study of blood T cell repertoires in COVID-19. This table comes from immunoSEQ multiplex PCR, and its TCRdb copy is limited to in-frame clones, with some not included. The repertoire includes some 290,000 clones, roughly nine tenths of them detected once, and about a tenth sits in the top ten. What was sequenced was PBMCs or T cells enriched from blood (not recorded which). The receptors were sampled from a woman in her twenties or thirties who had recovered from COVID-19.

J is TRBJ2-1 and V is TRBV7-9, with 12 positions matching TRBD2. CDR3 length equals 16 residues. From germline, CDR1 is SEHNR and CDR2 FQNEAQ (reference sequence). After removal of 5 bases from V and 7 bases from J, the junction contained 9 bases not matched to a gene. The CDR3 is CASSKLAGGTWNEQFF. The CDR3 bases are TGTGCCAGCAGCAAACTAGCGGGGGGAACATGGAATGAGCAGTTCTTC.

The chain links TRBV27 to TRBJ2-2, with D hard to call. CDR1 and CDR2 from the germline V gene are MNHEY and SMNVEV (reference sequence). The CDR3 is made up of 12 amino acids. Between the trimmed V and J ends, which lost 5 bases and 6 bases, there was a span of 7 bases. The CDR3 DNA is TGTGCCAGCAGTCCCGAGTCCGGGGAGCTGTTTTTT. It is translated as CASSPESGELFF.

In DNA form, the CDR3 reads TGCGCCAGCAGTTACGCCGGGACAGGGGGCAATTGGCAGGTGAACACTGAAGCTTTCTTT. This codes for CASSYAGTGGNWQVNTEAFF. The chain joins TRBV5-1 to TRBJ1-1, with 12 bases aligning to TRBD1. The CDR3 contains 20 residues. With 5 bases clipped from V and 0 bases from J, the junction kept 17 bases outside the gene matches. Germline loops: CDR1 SGHRS, CDR2 YFSETQ.

The V call is TRBV7-9, the J call TRBJ1-1, with D unclear. Trimming left V 7 bases short and J 3 bases short, with 12 bases between. Germline loops: CDR1 SEHNR, CDR2 FQNEAQ (reference sequence). This CDR3 is built from 13 residues. CDR3 in amino acids: CASTSEADTEAFF. CDR3 nucleotides: TGTGCCAGCACCTCTGAGGCAGACACTGAAGCTTTCTTT.

The V and J genes are TRBV3-1 (or the pseudogene TRBV3-2) and TRBJ2-1; TRBD2 might be the D (6 bases). In germline, CDR1 is LGHDT, CDR2 YNNKEL (reference sequence). The length of the CDR3 is 14 residues. The V gene lost 5 bases and the J gene lost 5 bases, with 13 bases spanning the gap. The CDR3 sequence is CASSASGGDNEQFF. The CDR3 nucleotides read TGTGCCAGCAGCGCGAGCGGCGGGGACAATGAGCAGTTCTTC.

J is TRBJ2-1 and V is TRBV5-4; TRBD2 agrees at 7 bases. The V gene end was trimmed by 4 bases and the J gene end by 6 bases; junction bases not matched to a gene: 7. The CDR3 covers 14 residues. Per the germline V gene, CDR1 is SGHNT and CDR2 is YYREEE (reference sequence). This chain's CDR3 is CASSEAGLTNEQFF. For the CDR3, the DNA is TGTGCCAGCAGCGAAGCGGGGCTGACCAATGAGCAGTTCTTC.

The chain has TRBV27 and TRBJ2-7; the D gene is possibly TRBD2 (6 bases). Germline CDR1 and CDR2: MNHEY and SMNVEV (reference sequence). This CDR3 is 14 amino acids long. The V gene lost 6 bases and the J gene lost 4 bases, with 16 bases spanning the gap. The CDR3 protein is CASSPPSGGYEQYF. Here the CDR3 DNA reads TGTGCCAGCAGCCCTCCCAGTGGAGGGTACGAGCAGTACTTC.

This clone was seen only once. The CDR3 sequence: CASSTRTGATQYF. The CDR3 bases are TGTGCCAGCAGCACAAGGACAGGGGCCACCCAGTACTTC. The chain has TRBV11-2 and TRBJ2-5; 9 bases are shared with TRBD1. Germline V gene lookup returns CDR1 SGHAT and CDR2 FQNNGV. The CDR3 runs 13 residues. V was pared by 5 bases and J by 8 bases, with 6 bases of the junction left unmatched.

V usage is TRBV27 and J usage is TRBJ2-1; 9 bases line up with TRBD2. Germline CDR1 and CDR2: MNHEY and SMNVEV (reference sequence). The CDR3 loop spans 15 amino acids. V lost 6 bases, J lost 6 bases, and 9 bases stayed unmatched. For the CDR3, the DNA is TGTGCCAGCAGGATCCCCAGCGGGAGGCCCAATGAGCAGTTCTTC. Its protein is CASRIPSGRPNEQFF.

This chain connects TRBV5-6 to TRBJ2-1; D perhaps matches TRBD2 (6 bases). The CDR3 runs 17 residues. CDR1 SGHDT and CDR2 YYEEEE come from the germline V gene. Trimming left V 1 base short and J 4 bases short, with 18 bases between. For the CDR3, the DNA is TGTGCCAGCAGCTTGTCCCCGGGGGTTTTAATTTACAATGAGCAGTTCTTC. Translation: CASSLSPGVLIYNEQFF.

This clone was seen a single time. The chain is built from TRBV10-3 and TRBJ2-7, with 8 bases lining up with TRBD1. V shed 10 bases, J shed 3 bases, and the junction held 14 bases outside the gene matches. The CDR3 runs to 15 residues. Per the germline V gene, CDR1 is ENHRY and CDR2 is SYGVKD. This CDR3 reads CATQDPGTGFYEQYF. CDR3 DNA sequence: TGTGCCACGCAAGACCCCGGGACAGGATTCTACGAGCAGTACTTC.

This chain joins TRBV30 and TRBJ2-2, with D uncertain. CDR3 length: 14 residues. The V end lost 6 bases, the J end lost 0 bases, and 11 bases lay between the germline ends. Germline CDR1 and CDR2: GTSNPN and SVGIG (reference sequence). The DNA for the CDR3 is TGTGCCTGCTACTGCCTCGCGAACACCGGGGAGCTGTTTTTT. This codes for CACYCLANTGELFF. The full variable domain, with the rest looked up from reference TRBV30 and TRBJ2-2, is SQTIHQWPATLVQPVGSPLSLECTVEGTSNPNLYWYRQAAGRGLQLLFYSVGIGQISSEVPQNLSASRPQDRQFILSSKKLLLSDSGFYLCACYCLANTGELFFGEGSRLTVL.

This chain joins TRBV5-6 and TRBJ1-1; TRBD1 agrees at 7 bases. CDR1 and CDR2 (germline): SGHDT, YYEEEE. V trimming: 4 bases; J trimming: 3 bases; junction bases outside the gene matches: 12. CDR3 length equals 16 residues. CDR3 sequence: CASSRTLTGFDTEAFF. CDR3 coding DNA: TGTGCCAGCAGCCGAACCTTGACAGGGTTTGACACTGAAGCTTTCTTT.

V is TRBV4-1 and J is TRBJ1-5; no reliable D call. The V end lost 0 bases, the J end lost 2 bases, and 11 bases lay between the germline ends. CDR3 length: 16 residues. Germline values: CDR1 MGHRA, CDR2 YSYEKL. This CDR3 is CASSQDGGGGNQPQHF. CDR3 DNA: TGCGCCAGCAGCCAAGATGGAGGTGGGGGCAATCAGCCCCAGCATTTT.